This T cell receptor beta chain derives from a study of monozygotic twins with inflammatory bowel disease. The study's findings and limits: For IBD patients, clonotypes shared with others were fewer than for healthy twins, especially with disease activity.

Samples each yielded cDNA through eight separate reactions. Two rounds of nested PCR, of roughly 15 and 9 cycles, were run on TCRalpha and TCRbeta cDNA. TCRdb processed the 5' RACE reads again and assigns one entry to each CDR3 protein, with no DNA. In all, the sample yields 150,000 to 200,000 distinct CDR3 sequences. CDR3 size: 16 residues. Germline V gene data show CDR1 as SGHRS and CDR2 as YFSETQ. With regard to this clonotype: The antigen is unknown.

The rearrangement joins TRBV5-1 to TRBJ2-1; TCRdb's assignment of TRBD2 cannot be checked, as there is no DNA. Sequences were obtained from blood. The TCR sequence derives from a human donor with ulcerative colitis or Crohn's disease, or a healthy co-twin of an affected twin (not recorded which). The CDR3 protein is CASSLPGTSGSHEQFF.